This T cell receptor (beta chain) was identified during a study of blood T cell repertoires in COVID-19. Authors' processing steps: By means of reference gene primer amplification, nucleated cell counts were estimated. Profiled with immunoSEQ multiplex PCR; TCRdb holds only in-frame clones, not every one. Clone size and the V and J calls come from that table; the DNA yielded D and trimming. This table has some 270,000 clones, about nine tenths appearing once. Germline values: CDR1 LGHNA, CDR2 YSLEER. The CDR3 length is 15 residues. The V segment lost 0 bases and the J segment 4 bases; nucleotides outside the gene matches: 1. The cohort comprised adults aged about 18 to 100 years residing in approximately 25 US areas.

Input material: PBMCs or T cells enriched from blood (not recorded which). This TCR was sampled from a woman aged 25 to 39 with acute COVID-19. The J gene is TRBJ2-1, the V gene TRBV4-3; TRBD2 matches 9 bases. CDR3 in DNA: TGCGCCAGCAGCCAAGATCTAGCGGGATACAATGAGCAGTTCTTC. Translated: CASSQDLAGYNEQFF.